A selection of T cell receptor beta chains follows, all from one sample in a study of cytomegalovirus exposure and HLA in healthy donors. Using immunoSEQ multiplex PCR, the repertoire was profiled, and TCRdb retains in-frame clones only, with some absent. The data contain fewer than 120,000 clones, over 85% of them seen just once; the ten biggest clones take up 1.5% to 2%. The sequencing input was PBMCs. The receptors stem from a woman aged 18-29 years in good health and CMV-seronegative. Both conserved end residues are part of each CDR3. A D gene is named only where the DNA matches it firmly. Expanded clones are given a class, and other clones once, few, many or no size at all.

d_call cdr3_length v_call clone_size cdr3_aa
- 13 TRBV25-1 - CASSDPQYYGYTF
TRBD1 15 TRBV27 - CASSPNTGGTGELFF
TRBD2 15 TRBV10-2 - CASSEAGGGTGTQYF
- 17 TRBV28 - CASSSARPNREQETQYF
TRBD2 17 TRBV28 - CASSLGGTSGRAHEQYF
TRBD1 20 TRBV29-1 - CSVEDLTGQWTPGDTDTQYF
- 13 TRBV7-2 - CANSRSGNTEAFF
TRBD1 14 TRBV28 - CASSPDRVYNEQFF
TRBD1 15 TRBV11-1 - CASSEVGQGRYEQYF
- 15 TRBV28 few CASSLLASAAYGYTF
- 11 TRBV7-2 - CASSVSDTQYF
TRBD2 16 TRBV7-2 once CASSRGAGGGTDTQYF
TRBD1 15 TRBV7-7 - CASSEGALPTDTQYF
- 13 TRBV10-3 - CAIGSTRGTEAFF
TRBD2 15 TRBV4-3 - CASSLGTSGTGELFF
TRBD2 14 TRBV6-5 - CASSRAGAYNEQFF
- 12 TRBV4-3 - CASSPNGNTIYF
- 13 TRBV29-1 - CSVDRDRDEKLFF
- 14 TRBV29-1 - CSAGGAGSGNTIYF
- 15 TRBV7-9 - CASSFGGGTNEKLFF
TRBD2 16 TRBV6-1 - CASSEAPAGGYNEQFF
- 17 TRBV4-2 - CASRRGQLILGVDEQYF
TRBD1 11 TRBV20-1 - CSARTGYGYTF
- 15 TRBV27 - CASSLTPTTGQPQHF
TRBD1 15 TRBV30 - CAWSHDRDSYTEAFF
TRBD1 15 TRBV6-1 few CASSERTGETGELFF
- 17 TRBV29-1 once CSALGGAGGLAVQTQYF
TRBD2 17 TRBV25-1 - CASSVRLGGLEAGEQYF
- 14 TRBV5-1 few CASSRTVKNTEAFF
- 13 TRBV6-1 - CASSGQGTGELFF
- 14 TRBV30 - CAWSVPGVRTEAFF